This T cell receptor (beta chain) was recovered during a study of human T cells and chemical hapten exposure. The wider study: Sensitization employed 2% DPC on approximately 2 cm by approximately 2 cm of upper inner arm skin. Upper-back patch tests with 0.01% DPC were read at 6 days.

TCRdb itself ran the RACE reads through MiXCR, one entry per CDR3 protein. The data hold 75,000 to 90,000 distinct CDR3 sequences, with under 11% observed a single time. Germline CDR1 and CDR2: SQVTM and ANQGSEA. V dropped 2 bases and J dropped 5 bases, with 6 bases sitting between them. The CDR3 loop spans 11 amino acids. The time point: patch test 2, 6 weeks after DPC sensitization. Regarding treatment: therapeutic diphenylcyclopropenone sensitization with weekly scalp DPC. The starting material, unfractionated whole blood, was used for total RNA extraction. The TCR sequence derives from a woman in her forties or fifties with alopecia areata. Some clones in this sample may be carry-over from other donors' samples. V gene TRBV29-1 combines with J gene TRBJ2-5; D ambiguous. Material: whole blood, obtained in connection with sensitization to the hapten diphenylcyclopropenone (DPC). The DNA of the CDR3 is TGCAGCGTTGAAATGGGGGAGACCCAGTACTTC. Translated: CSVEMGETQYF. The whole variable domain, remainder taken from reference TRBV29-1 and TRBJ2-5, is SAVISQKPSRDICQRGTSLTIQCQVDSQVTMMFWYRQQPGQSLTLIATANQGSEATYESGFVIDKFPISRPNLTFSTLTVSNMSPEDSSIYLCSVEMGETQYFGPGTRLLVL.